This T cell receptor (beta chain) stems from a study of blood T cell repertoires in COVID-19. Study at large: Samples representing acute and convalescent COVID-19 were sourced from the United States, Italy and Spain. The cDNA or gDNA used as material had been derived from T cells, B-cell-depleted T cells, or PBMCs.

CDR1 is SGHDN and CDR2 is FVKESK in the germline V gene. The CDR3 runs 15 residues. Trimming cost V 4 bases and J 8 bases; bases outside gene matches: 8. The authors' processing: Using reference gene primer amplification, nucleated cell counts were estimated. Sequencing used immunoSEQ multiplex PCR; TCRdb keeps in-frame clones, though not all of them. That table supplies the V and J calls and clone size; D and trimming were determined from the DNA. The sample shows 60,000 to 65,000 clones, approximately 90% of them seen only once. Sequencing was performed on peripheral blood. This clonotype was obtained from a human donor with active COVID-19. The donor label of this sample is uncertain. The chain combines TRBV14 with TRBJ1-4; 9 bases fit TRBD1. The CDR3 nucleotides are TGTGCCAGCAGCCCGCGACAGGGGGGTAGGGAAAAACTGTTTTTT. Its translation: CASSPRQGGREKLFF. The variable domain in full, with the rest retrieved from reference TRBV14 and TRBJ1-4, is EAGVTQFPSHSVIEKGQTVTLRCDPISGHDNLYWYRRVMGKEIKFLLHFVKESKQDESGMPNNRFLAERTGGTYSTLKVQPAELEDSGVYFCASSPRQGGREKLFFGSGTQLSVL.